Listed below are T cell receptor beta chains from one sample, sequenced in a study of T cell responses to AZD1222 COVID-19 vaccine. Repertoires were generated with immunoSEQ multiplex PCR, while TCRdb's copy carries only in-frame clones and drops some. The table has 80,000 or so clones, 60% to 85% seen once. The specimen was peripheral blood, collected 28 days after the second dose of the MenACWY control vaccine. The origin of the receptors is an adult who received the MenACWY meningococcal vaccine as a control. Both conserved end residues are part of each CDR3. The D gene is left open where the match is weak. Clone size is given for some rows only: seen once, a few or many times, or a class if the clone is expanded.

v_call: TRBV7-2; j_call: TRBJ1-2; clone_size: .; d_call: .; cdr3_aa: CASSPQQKGLAGYTF; cdr3_nt: TGTGCCAGCAGCCCCCAACAGAAGGGGTTGGCTGGCTACACCTTC
v_call: TRBV12-3/TRBV12-4; j_call: TRBJ1-1; clone_size: few; d_call: .; cdr3_aa: CASSFVGTEAFF; cdr3_nt: TGTGCCAGCAGTTTCGTAGGAACTGAAGCTTTCTTT
v_call: TRBV4-3; j_call: TRBJ1-3; clone_size: .; d_call: TRBD1; cdr3_aa: CASSGTVIPGNTIYF; cdr3_nt: TGCGCCAGCAGCGGGACAGTTATACCTGGAAACACCATATATTTT
v_call: TRBV12-5; j_call: TRBJ1-2; clone_size: once; d_call: .; cdr3_aa: CASGPSGLSVTF; cdr3_nt: TGTGCTAGTGGTCCGTCGGGACTTTCGGTCACCTTC
v_call: TRBV19; j_call: TRBJ1-3; clone_size: .; d_call: .; cdr3_aa: CTTKSGKSGNTIYF; cdr3_nt: TGTACAACAAAATCAGGGAAATCTGGAAACACCATATATTTT
v_call: TRBV7-2; j_call: TRBJ2-7; clone_size: few; d_call: .; cdr3_aa: CASSLGVEYEQYF; cdr3_nt: TGTGCCAGCAGCTTAGGGGTGGAGTACGAGCAGTACTTC
v_call: TRBV28; j_call: TRBJ1-4; clone_size: .; d_call: .; cdr3_aa: CASSLGGGDEKLFF; cdr3_nt: TGTGCCAGCAGTTTAGGGGGAGGGGATGAAAAACTGTTTTTT
v_call: TRBV2; j_call: TRBJ2-4; clone_size: .; d_call: .; cdr3_aa: CASSENTGPRDIQYF; cdr3_nt: TGTGCCAGCAGTGAAAACACAGGGCCAAGGGACATTCAGTACTTC
v_call: TRBV5-6; j_call: TRBJ1-5; clone_size: .; d_call: .; cdr3_aa: CASSYSGYNQPQHF; cdr3_nt: TGTGCCAGCAGTTACTCAGGGTACAATCAGCCCCAGCATTTT
v_call: TRBV29-1; j_call: TRBJ1-1; clone_size: .; d_call: .; cdr3_aa: CSVGPGMNTEAFF; cdr3_nt: TGCAGCGTTGGTCCGGGGATGAACACTGAAGCTTTCTTT
v_call: TRBV6-5; j_call: TRBJ1-4; clone_size: .; d_call: TRBD1; cdr3_aa: CASRRDRSNEKLFF; cdr3_nt: TGTGCCAGCAGGAGGGACAGGAGCAATGAAAAACTGTTTTTT
v_call: TRBV4-3; j_call: TRBJ1-4; clone_size: .; d_call: TRBD1; cdr3_aa: CASSQDLLPLTGVEKLFF; cdr3_nt: TGCGCCAGCAGCCAAGATCTCTTGCCCTTGACAGGGGTTGAAAAACTGTTTTTT
v_call: TRBV14; j_call: TRBJ1-2; clone_size: few; d_call: TRBD1; cdr3_aa: CASSQAGTGALGYTF; cdr3_nt: TGTGCCAGCAGCCAAGCCGGGACAGGGGCGCTAGGCTACACCTTC
v_call: TRBV5-4; j_call: TRBJ2-3; clone_size: .; d_call: .; cdr3_aa: CASTPGSDTDTQYF; cdr3_nt: TGTGCCAGCACCCCAGGCAGCGACACAGATACGCAGTATTTT
v_call: TRBV2; j_call: TRBJ2-1; clone_size: .; d_call: .; cdr3_aa: CAAHSGSQYNEQFF; cdr3_nt: TGTGCCGCCCACTCCGGGTCCCAATACAATGAGCAGTTCTTC
v_call: TRBV27; j_call: TRBJ2-6; clone_size: .; d_call: .; cdr3_aa: CASSLAGANVLTF; cdr3_nt: TGTGCCAGCAGTTTGGCTGGGGCCAACGTCCTGACTTTC
v_call: TRBV28; j_call: TRBJ1-4; clone_size: .; d_call: .; cdr3_aa: CASLGRALDEKLFF; cdr3_nt: TGTGCCAGCCTCGGAAGGGCCTTAGACGAAAAACTGTTTTTT
v_call: TRBV28; j_call: TRBJ2-7; clone_size: .; d_call: .; cdr3_aa: CASSLHAGPYEQYF; cdr3_nt: TGTGCCAGCAGTTTACACGCTGGTCCCTACGAGCAGTACTTC
v_call: TRBV29-1; j_call: TRBJ1-1; clone_size: .; d_call: .; cdr3_aa: CSVEFRVNEAFF; cdr3_nt: TGCAGCGTTGAATTCAGGGTCAATGAAGCTTTCTTT
v_call: TRBV18; j_call: TRBJ1-5; clone_size: .; d_call: .; cdr3_aa: CASSLQGNSNQPQHF; cdr3_nt: TGTGCCAGCTCACTTCAGGGGAATAGCAATCAGCCCCAGCATTTT